This paragraph covers one T cell receptor (beta chain) sequence. The antigen it recognizes is unknown. Base qualities are not at hand, and no much larger clone is one base apart. These data belong to a study of blood T cell repertoires in COVID-19 (dated by TCRdb to about 2020). Describing the broader study: Samples from collaborators originated in the United States, Italy and Spain and spanned both the acute and convalescent phases of COVID-19. The material from the prospective study consisted of cDNA or gDNA derived from T cells, B-cell-depleted T cells, or PBMCs. The dataset comprised deeply sampled blood TCRbeta repertoires from subjects exposed to, actively infected with, or recovered from COVID-19. The repertoires were released in a freely available public database meant as a resource for research on the immune response to SARS-CoV-2. Samples were obtained from the ongoing ImmuneRACE study (first 160 participants) and from 1,200 or so subjects provided by 6 global collaborators. The sample metadata nearly always contained a de-identified subject ID, COVID-19 status, age in years and sex. Where available, HLA class I and class II types were obtained from metadata supplied by the sample provider rather than from assay-based typing. The full study reports these points: The amount of clinical and demographic metadata varied by source and participant and was provided uncurated.

The CDR3 spans 15 residues, from the cysteine through the phenylalanine. The retained sequence is limited to the CDR3, 45 bases, with the frame set at the first base. The V end loses 4 bases and the J end loses 2 bases, and a stretch of 15 bases separates them. Per the germline V gene, SGHRS is the CDR1 and YFSETQ is the CDR2. Each collaborating institution followed its own protocols to collect whole blood in K2EDTA tubes. For TCRbeta analysis, collaborators shipped samples as frozen whole blood, isolated PBMCs, or DNA extracted from either of those sample types. The immunoSEQ Assay, a bias-controlled multiplex PCR, was used to amplify TCRbeta CDR3 regions from genomic DNA. In the source study's methods: Within the assay, amplification of reference gene primers was used to estimate how many nucleated cells each sample contained. To quantify the absolute abundance of each unique TCRbeta CDR3 rearrangement, sequence reads were collapsed and filtered. For each sample, productive Simpson clonality was calculated as the square root of Simpson's diversity index over productive rearrangements. TCRdb obtained this table from immuneACCESS and retained in-frame rearrangements with V and J assigned. These tables miss some clones; where compared with another copy, unresolved V genes account for less than half of the shortfall, and the remainder is unexplained. The DNA was the basis for D and trimming; V, J and clone size are from that table. This sample lists about 40,000 clones; 70% to 90% were detected once. Clones ranked in the top ten supply roughly 15% of the sample.

The source is a human donor in a cohort sampled during active COVID-19. The chain links TRBV5-1 with TRBJ2-5; TRBD2 might be the D gene, on 5 matching bases. Sequences were obtained from peripheral blood. The sequenced DNA is TGCGCCAGCAGCCCGCTCGGACTTTTACAAGAGACCCAGTACTTC. It codes for CASSPLGLLQETQYF. The CDR3, completed at both ends by the reference TRBV5-1 and TRBJ2-5 genes, gives the full variable domain KAGVTQTPRYLIKTRGQQVTLSCSPISGHRSVSWYQQTPGQGLQFLFEYFSETQRNKGNFPGRFSGRQFSNSRSEMNVSTLELGDSALYLCASSPLGLLQETQYFGPGTRLLVL.